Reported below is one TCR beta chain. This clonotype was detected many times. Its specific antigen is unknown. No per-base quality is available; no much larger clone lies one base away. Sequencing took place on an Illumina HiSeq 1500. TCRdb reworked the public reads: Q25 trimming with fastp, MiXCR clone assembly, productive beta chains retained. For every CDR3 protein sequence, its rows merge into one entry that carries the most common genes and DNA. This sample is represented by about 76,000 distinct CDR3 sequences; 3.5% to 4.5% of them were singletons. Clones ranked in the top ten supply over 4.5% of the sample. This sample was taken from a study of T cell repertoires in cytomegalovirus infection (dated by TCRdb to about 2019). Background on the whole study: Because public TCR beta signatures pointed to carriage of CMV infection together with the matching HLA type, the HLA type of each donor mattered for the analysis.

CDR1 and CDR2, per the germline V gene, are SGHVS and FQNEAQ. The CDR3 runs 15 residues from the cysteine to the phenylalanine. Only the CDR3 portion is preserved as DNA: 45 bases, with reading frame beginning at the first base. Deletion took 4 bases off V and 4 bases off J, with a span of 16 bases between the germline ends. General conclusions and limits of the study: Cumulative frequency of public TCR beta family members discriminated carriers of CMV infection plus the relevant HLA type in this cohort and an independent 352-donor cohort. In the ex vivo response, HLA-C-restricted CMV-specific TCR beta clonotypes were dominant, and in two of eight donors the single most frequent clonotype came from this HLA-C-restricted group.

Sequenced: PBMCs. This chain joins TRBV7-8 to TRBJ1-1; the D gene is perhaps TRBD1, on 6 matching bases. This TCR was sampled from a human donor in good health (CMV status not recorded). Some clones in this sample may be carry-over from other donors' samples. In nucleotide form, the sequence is TGTGCCAGCAGCTCCCGGGGGGCGCGGGGCACTGAAGCTTTCTTT. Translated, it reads CASSSRGARGTEAFF.